This T cell receptor (beta chain) emerged from a study of tissue T cells after allogeneic stem cell transplantation. Germline CDR1 and CDR2: LGHNA and YNLKQL (reference sequence). Trimming took 0 bases from V and 1 from J, leaving 9 bases between them. CDR3 length: 15 residues. Comments on this clone: Any gene name here is a mouse gene name. Sequencing ends 1 residue short of the CDR3 end; the germline J gene provides the rest.

This sample's time point: mouse harvest day 14 after allogeneic transplant. Each mouse received 10^7 T-cell-depleted marrow cells plus 10^6 splenic CD5+ T cells by tail vein. The repertoire was sequenced with immunoSEQ multiplex PCR; TCRdb's copy has only in-frame clones and lacks some. The table has thousands of clones, roughly a third seen once. The genes are TRBV5 and TRBJ1-1; weak D call: TRBD1 (5 bases). This receptor was obtained from a female BALB/c mouse given C57BL/6 T cells with graft-versus-host disease after an allogeneic hematopoietic cell transplant. Material: skin. The CDR3 here is CASSQEGGGNTEVFF. CDR3 DNA, as far as it was read: TGTGCCAGCAGCCAAGAGGGGGGAGGGAACACAGAAGTCTTC.